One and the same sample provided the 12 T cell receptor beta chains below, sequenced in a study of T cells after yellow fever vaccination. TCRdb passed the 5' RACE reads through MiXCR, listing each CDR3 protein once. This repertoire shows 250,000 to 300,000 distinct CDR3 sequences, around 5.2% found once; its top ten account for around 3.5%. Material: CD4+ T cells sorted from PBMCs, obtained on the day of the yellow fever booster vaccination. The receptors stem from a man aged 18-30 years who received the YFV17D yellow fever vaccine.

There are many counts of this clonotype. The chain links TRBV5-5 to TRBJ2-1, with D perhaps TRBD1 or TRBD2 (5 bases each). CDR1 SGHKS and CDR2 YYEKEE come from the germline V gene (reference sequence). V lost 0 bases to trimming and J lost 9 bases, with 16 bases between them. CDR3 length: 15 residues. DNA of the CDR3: TGTGCCAGCAGCTTGGAATGGGACGTGAGCGGTGAGCAGTTCTTC. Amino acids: CASSLEWDVSGEQFF.

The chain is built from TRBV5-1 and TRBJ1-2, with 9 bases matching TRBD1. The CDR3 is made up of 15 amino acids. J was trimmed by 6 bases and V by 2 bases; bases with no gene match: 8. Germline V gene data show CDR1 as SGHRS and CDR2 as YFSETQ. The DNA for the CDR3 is TGCGCCAGCAGCTTTGGACAGGGGTCCAGAAATGGCTACACCTTC. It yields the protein CASSFGQGSRNGYTF.

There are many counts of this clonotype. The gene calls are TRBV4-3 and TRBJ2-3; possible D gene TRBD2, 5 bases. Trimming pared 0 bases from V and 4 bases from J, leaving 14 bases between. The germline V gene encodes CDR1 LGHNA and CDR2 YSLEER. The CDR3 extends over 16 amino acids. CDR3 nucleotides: TGCGCCAGCAGCCAAGAGATAAGTGCGGAGGCAGATACGCAGTATTTT. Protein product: CASSQEISAEADTQYF.

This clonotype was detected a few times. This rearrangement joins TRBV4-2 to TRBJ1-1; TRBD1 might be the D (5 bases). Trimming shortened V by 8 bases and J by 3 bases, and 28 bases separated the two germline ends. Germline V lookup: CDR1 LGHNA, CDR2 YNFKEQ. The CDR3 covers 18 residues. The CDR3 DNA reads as TGTGCCAGCGGGTTTGCTCGGTACGGGGGTATTTGGGACACTGAAGCTTTCTTT. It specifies CASGFARYGGIWDTEAFF.

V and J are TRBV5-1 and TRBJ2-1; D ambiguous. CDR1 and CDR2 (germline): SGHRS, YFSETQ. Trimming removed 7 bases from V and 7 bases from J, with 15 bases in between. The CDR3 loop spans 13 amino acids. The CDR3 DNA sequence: TGCGCCAGCGCCTTTTTGGGTGGAAATGAGCAGTTCTTC. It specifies CASAFLGGNEQFF.

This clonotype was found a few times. Here the CDR3 DNA reads TGTGCCAGCAGCCAAGATCTAGGACCGAACTATGGCTACACCTTC. Its protein is CASSQDLGPNYGYTF. V gene TRBV4-2 combines with J gene TRBJ1-2; no definite D call. Looked up from germline, CDR1 is LGHNA and CDR2 is YNFKEQ. Trimming took 0 bases from V and 2 from J, leaving 10 bases between them. The CDR3 sequence is 15 residues long.

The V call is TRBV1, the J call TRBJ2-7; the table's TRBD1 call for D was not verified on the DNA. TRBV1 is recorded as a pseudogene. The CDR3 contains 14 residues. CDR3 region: CTSSQDVSGYEQYV. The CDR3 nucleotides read TGCACCAGCAGCCAAGATGTGTCCGGCTACGAGCAGTACGTC.

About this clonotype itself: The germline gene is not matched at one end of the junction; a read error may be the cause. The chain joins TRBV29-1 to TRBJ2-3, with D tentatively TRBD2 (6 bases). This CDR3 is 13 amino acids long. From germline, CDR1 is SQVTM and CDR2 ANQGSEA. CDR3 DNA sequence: TGCAGCATAGGAGGGCTCCGCACCGATACGCAGTATTTT. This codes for CSIGGLRTDTQYF.

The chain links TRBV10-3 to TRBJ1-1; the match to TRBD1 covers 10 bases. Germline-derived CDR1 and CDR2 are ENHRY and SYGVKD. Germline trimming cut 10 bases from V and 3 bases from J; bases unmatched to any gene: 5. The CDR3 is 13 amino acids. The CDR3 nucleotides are TGTGCCACCACCGGGACAGGGGACACTGAAGCTTTCTTT. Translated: CATTGTGDTEAFF.

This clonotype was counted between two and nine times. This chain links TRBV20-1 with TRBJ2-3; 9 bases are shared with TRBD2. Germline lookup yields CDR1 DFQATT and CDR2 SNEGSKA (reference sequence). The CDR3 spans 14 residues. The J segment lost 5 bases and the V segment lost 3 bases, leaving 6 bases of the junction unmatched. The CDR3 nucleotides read TGCAGTGCTAGTCGGCTAGCGGGACGAGATACGCAGTATTTT. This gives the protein CSASRLAGRDTQYF.

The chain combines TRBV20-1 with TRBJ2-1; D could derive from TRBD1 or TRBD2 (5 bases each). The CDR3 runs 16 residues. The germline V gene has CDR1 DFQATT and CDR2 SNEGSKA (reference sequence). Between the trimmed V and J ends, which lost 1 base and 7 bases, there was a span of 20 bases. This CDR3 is CSARAFRDLQGNEQFF. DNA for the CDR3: TGCAGTGCTAGAGCCTTCCGGGACCTCCAAGGAAATGAGCAGTTCTTC.

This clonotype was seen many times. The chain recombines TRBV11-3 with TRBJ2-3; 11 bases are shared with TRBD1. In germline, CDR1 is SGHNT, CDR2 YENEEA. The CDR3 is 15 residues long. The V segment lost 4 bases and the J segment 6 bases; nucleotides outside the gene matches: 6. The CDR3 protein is CASSSSGTGGDTQYF. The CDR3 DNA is TGTGCCAGCAGCTCATCCGGGACAGGGGGGGATACGCAGTATTTT.